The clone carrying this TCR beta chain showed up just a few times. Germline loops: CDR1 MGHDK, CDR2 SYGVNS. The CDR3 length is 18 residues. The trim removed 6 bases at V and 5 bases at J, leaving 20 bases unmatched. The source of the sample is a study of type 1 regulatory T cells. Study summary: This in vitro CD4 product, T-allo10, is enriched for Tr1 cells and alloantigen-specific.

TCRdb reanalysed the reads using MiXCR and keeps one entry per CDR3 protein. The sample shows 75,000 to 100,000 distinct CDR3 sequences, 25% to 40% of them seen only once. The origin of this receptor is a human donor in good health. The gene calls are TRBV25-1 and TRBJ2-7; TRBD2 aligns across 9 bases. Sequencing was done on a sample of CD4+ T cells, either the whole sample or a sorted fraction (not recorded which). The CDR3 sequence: CASSPMGAGGPGGDEQYF. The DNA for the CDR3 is TGTGCCAGCAGCCCGATGGGAGCGGGAGGTCCCGGTGGCGACGAGCAGTACTTC.